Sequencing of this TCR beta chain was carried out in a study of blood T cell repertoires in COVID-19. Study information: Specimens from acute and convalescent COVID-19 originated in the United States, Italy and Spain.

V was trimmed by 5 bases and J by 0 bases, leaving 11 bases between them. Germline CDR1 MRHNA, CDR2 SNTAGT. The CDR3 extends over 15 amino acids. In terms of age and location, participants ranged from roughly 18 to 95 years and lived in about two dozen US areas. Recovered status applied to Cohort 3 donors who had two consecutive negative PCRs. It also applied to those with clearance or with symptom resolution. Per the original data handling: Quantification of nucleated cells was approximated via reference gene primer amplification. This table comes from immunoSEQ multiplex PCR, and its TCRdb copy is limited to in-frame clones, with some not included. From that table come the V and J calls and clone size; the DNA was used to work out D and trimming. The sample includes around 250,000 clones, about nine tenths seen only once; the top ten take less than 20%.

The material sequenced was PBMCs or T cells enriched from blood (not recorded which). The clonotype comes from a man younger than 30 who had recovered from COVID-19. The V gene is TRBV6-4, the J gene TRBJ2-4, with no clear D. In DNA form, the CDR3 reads TGTGCCAGCAGTTTGACTGACTCAGCCAAAAACATTCAGTACTTC. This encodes CASSLTDSAKNIQYF.